What follows is one T cell receptor (beta chain) and its context. Its cognate antigen is unknown. The source of the sample is a study of multiple sclerosis patients with progressive multifocal leukoencephalopathy. General study findings and limits: In most PML patients, TRB repertoires appeared less diverse by entropy.

Here immunoSEQ multiplex PCR was the method, and the copy in TCRdb shows in-frame clones only, minus some. The table records some 30,000 clones, about 90% of them present only once. Time point described: more than five months of natalizumab therapy. The clonotype originates from a human donor with multiple sclerosis. The sequences come from PBMCs, collected from a patient treated with natalizumab.

DNA of the CDR3: TGCAGCGTTGACGGAACTGAAGCTTTCTTT. This gives the protein CSVDGTEAFF. The V and J genes are TRBV29-1 and TRBJ1-1; no firm D call. V lost 3 bases and J lost 5, with 4 bases in between. Germline loops: CDR1 SQVTM, CDR2 ANQGSEA. CDR3 size: 10 residues.